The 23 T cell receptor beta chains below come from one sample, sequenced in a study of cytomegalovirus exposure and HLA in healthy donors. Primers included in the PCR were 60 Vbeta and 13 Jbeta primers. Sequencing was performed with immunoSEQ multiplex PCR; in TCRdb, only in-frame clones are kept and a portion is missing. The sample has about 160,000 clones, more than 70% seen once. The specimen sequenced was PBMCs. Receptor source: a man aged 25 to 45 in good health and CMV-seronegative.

The CDR3 nucleotides read TGTGCCAGCTCACCGTCGGGTTTTGCAACTAATGAAAAACTGTTTTTT. Translating gives CASSPSGFATNEKLFF. The V and J genes are TRBV18 and TRBJ1-4; no reliable D call. CDR1 and CDR2 (germline): KGHSH, LQKENI. The CDR3 is made up of 16 amino acids. V shed 3 bases and J shed 0 bases, with 11 bases lying between them.

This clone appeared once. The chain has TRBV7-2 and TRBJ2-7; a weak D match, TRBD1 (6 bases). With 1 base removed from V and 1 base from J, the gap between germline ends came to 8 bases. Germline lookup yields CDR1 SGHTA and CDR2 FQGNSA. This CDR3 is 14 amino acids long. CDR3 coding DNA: TGTGCCAGCAGCTTAGACAGGGTTTCCTACGAGCAGTACTTC. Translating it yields CASSLDRVSYEQYF.

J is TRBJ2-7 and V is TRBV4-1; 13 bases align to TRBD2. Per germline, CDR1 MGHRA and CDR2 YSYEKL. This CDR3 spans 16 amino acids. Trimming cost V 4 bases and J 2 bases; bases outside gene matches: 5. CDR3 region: CASSPTSGGPPYEQYF. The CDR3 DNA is TGCGCCAGCAGCCCGACTAGCGGGGGGCCCCCCTACGAGCAGTACTTC.

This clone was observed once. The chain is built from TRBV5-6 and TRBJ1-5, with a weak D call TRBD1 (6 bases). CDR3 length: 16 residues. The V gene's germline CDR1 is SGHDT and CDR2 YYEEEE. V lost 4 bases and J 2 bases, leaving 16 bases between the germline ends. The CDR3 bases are TGTGCCAGCAGCCCCCGAGCAGGGGCTCGCAATCAGCCCCAGCATTTT. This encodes CASSPRAGARNQPQHF.

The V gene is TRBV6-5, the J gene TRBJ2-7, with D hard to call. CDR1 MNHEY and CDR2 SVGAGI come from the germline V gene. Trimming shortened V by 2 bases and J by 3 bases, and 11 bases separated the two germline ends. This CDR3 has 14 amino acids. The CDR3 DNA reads TGTGCCAGCAGTTACATGGGCAGTTACTACGAGCAGTACTTC. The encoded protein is CASSYMGSYYEQYF.

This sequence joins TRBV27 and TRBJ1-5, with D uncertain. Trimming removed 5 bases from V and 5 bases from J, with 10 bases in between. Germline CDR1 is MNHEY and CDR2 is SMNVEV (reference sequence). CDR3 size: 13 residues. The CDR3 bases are TGTGCCAGCAGTCCGACCGAGGATCAGCCCCAGCATTTT. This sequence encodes CASSPTEDQPQHF.

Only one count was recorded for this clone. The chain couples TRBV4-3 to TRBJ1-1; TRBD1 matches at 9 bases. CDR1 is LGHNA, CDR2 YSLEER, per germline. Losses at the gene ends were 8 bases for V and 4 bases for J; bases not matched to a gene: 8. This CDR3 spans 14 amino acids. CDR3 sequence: CASGEHRGPTEAFF. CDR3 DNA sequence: TGCGCCAGCGGCGAACACAGGGGGCCCACTGAAGCTTTCTTT.

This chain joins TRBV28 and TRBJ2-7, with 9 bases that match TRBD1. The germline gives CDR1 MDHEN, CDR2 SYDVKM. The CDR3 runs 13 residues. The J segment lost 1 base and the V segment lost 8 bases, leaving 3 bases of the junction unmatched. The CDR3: CASAGTGSYEQYF. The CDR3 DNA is TGTGCCAGCGCTGGGACAGGGTCCTACGAGCAGTACTTC.

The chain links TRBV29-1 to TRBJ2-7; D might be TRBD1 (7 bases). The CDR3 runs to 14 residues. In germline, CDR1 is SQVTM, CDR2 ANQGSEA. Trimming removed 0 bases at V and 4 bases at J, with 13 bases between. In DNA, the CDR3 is TGCAGCGTTGAAGACGGCCCAGGGGGGTACGAGCAGTACTTC. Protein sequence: CSVEDGPGGYEQYF.

The CDR3 DNA reads as TGTGCCAGCAGTACAAGGGGGACAGGGAATGAAAAACTGTTTTTT. Residues: CASSTRGTGNEKLFF. The chain is built from TRBV27 and TRBJ1-4, with 9 bases fitting TRBD1. J lost 5 bases, V lost 5 bases, and 6 bases had no gene match. From germline, CDR1 is MNHEY and CDR2 SMNVEV (reference sequence). This CDR3 has 15 residues.

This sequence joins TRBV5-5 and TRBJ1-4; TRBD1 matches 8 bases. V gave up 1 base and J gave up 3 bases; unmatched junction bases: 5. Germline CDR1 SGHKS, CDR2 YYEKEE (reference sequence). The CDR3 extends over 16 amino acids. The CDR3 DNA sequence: TGTGCCAGCAGCTTGCCCACAGGGGGGTCTAATGAAAAACTGTTTTTT. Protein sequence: CASSLPTGGSNEKLFF.

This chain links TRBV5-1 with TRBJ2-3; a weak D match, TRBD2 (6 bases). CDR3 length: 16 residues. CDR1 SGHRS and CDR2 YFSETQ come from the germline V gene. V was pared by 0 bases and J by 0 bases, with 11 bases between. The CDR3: CASSLAGRQSTDTQYF. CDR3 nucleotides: TGCGCCAGCAGCTTGGCCGGGAGACAGAGCACAGATACGCAGTATTTT.

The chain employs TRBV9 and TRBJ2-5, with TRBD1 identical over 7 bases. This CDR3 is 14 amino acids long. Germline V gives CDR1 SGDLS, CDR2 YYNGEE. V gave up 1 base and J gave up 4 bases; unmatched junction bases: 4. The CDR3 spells CASSVTGAGETQYF. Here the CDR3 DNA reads TGTGCCAGCAGCGTAACAGGGGCCGGAGAGACCCAGTACTTC.

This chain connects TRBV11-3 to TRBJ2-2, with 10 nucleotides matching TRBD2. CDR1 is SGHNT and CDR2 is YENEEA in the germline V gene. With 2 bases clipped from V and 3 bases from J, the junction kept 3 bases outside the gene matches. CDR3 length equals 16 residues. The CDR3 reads CASSLTAGGDTGELFF. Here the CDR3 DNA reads TGTGCCAGCAGCTTAACAGCGGGAGGGGACACCGGGGAGCTGTTTTTT.

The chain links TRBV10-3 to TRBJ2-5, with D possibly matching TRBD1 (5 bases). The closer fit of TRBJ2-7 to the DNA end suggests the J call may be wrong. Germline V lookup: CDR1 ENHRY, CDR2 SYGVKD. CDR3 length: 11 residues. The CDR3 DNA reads TGTGCCATCAGTGTGGGGCACGAGCAGTACTTC. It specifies CAISVGHEQYF.

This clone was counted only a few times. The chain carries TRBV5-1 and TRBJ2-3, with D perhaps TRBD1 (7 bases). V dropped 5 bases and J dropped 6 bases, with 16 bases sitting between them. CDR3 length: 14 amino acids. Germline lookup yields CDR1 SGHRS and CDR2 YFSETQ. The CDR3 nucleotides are TGCGCCAGCAGTTGGAGGAGGGGGCAGGATACGCAGTATTTT. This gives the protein CASSWRRGQDTQYF.

The CDR3 here is CASTATGVAQTYEQYF. The CDR3 DNA reads TGTGCCAGCACGGCTACAGGGGTAGCGCAGACCTACGAGCAGTACTTC. This chain links TRBV2 with TRBJ2-7; 7 bases fit TRBD1. This CDR3 is built from 16 residues. The V and J ends lost 7 bases and 2 bases, in that order; junction bases with no gene match: 14. The V gene's germline CDR1 is SNHLY and CDR2 FYNNEI. The full variable domain, in which reference TRBV2 and TRBJ2-7 provide the parts outside the CDR3, is EPEVTQTPSHQVTQMGQEVILRCVPISNHLYFYWYRQILGQKVEFLVSFYNNEISEKSEIFDDQFSVERPDGSNFTLKIRSTKLEDSAMYFCASTATGVAQTYEQYFGPGTRLTVT.

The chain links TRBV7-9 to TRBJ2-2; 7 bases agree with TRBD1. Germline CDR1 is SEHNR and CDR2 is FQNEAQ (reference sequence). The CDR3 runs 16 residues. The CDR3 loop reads CSNSLLGGADTGELFF. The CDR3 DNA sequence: TGTTCCAACAGCTTACTAGGGGGCGCCGACACCGGGGAGCTGTTTTTT.

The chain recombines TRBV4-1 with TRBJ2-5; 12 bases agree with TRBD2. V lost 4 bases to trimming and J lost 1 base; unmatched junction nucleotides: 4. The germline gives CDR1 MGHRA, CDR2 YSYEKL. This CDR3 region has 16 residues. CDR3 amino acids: CASSRGLAGLQETQYF. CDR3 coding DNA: TGCGCCAGCAGCCGGGGACTAGCGGGTCTCCAAGAGACCCAGTACTTC.

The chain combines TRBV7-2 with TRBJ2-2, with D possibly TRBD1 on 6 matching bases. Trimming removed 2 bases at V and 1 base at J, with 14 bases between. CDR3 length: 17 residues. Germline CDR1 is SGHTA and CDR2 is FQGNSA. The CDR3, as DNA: TGTGCCAGCAGCTTACCCTCGGACAGAGAGAACACCGGGGAGCTGTTTTTT. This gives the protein CASSLPSDRENTGELFF.

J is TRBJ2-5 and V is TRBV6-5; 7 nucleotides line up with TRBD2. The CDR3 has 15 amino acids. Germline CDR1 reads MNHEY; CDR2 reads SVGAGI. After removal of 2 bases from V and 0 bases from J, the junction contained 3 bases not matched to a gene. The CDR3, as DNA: TGTGCCAGCAGTTACGGGGCGGGAGACCAAGAGACCCAGTACTTC. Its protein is CASSYGAGDQETQYF.

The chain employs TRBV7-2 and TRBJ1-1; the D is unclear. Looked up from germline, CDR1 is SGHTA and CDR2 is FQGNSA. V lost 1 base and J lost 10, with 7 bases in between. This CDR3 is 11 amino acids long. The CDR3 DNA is TGTGCCAGCAGCTTAGATATGAGAGCTTTCTTT. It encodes CASSLDMRAFF.

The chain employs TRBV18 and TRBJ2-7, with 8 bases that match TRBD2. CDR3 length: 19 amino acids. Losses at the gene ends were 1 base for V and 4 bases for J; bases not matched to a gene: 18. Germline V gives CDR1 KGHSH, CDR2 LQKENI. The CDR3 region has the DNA TGTGCCAGCTCACCACGGCCGGGGCGCGGCACTAGCGGACCTTACGAGCAGTACTTC. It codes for CASSPRPGRGTSGPYEQYF.